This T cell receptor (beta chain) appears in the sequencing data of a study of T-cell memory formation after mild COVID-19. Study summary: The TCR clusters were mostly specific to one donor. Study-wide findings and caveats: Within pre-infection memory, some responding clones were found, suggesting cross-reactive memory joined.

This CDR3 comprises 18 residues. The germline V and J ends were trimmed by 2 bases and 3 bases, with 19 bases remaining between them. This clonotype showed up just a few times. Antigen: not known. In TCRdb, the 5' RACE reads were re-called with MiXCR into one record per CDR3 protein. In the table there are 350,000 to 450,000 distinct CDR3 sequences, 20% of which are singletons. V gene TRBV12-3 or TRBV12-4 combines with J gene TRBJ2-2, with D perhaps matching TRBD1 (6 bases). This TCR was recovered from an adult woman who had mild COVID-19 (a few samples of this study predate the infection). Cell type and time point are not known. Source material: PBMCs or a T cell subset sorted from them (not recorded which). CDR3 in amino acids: CASSLRWDTAGYTGELFF. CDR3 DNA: TGTGCCAGCAGTTTACGATGGGACACCGCTGGTTACACCGGGGAGCTGTTTTTT.